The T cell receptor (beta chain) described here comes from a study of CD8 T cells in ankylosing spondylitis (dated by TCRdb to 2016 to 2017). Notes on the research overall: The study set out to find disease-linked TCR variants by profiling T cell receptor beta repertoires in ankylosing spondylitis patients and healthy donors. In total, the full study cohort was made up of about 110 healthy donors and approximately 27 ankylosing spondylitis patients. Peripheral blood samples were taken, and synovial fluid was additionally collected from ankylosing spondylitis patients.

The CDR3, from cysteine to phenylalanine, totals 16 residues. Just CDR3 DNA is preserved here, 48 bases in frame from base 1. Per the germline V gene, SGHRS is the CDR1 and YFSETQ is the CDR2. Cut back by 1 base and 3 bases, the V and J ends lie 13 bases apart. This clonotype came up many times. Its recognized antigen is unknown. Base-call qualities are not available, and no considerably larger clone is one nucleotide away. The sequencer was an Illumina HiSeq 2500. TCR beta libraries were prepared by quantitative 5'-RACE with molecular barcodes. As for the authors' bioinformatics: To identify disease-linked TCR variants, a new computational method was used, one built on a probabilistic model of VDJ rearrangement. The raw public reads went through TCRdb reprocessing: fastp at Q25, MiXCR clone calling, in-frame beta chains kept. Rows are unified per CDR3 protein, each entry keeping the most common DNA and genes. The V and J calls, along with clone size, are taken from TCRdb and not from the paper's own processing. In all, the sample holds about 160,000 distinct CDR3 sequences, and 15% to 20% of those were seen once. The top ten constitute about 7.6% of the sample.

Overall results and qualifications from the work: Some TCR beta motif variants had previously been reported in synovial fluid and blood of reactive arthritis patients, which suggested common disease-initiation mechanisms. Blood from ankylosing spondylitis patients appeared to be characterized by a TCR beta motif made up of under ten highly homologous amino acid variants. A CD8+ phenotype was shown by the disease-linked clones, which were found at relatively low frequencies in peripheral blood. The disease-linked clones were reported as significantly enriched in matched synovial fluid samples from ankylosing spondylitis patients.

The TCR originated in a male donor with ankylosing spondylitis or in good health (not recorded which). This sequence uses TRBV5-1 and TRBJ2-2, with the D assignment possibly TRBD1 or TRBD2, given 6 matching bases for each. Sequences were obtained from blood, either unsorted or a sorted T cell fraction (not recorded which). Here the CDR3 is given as CASSLLGGQHTGELFF. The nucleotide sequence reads TGCGCCAGCAGCTTGTTAGGGGGGCAGCACACCGGGGAGCTGTTTTTT.